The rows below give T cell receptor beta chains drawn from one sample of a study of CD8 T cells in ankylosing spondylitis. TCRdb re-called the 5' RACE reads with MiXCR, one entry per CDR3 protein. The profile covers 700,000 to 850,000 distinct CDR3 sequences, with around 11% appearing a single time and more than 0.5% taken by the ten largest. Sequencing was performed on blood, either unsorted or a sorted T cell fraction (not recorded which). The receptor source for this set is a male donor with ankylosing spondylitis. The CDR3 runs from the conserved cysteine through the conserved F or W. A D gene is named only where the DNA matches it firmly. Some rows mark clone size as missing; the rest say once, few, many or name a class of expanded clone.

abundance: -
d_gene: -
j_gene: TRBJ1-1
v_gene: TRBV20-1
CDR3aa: CSASPTPLNTEAFF
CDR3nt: TGCAGTGCTAGTCCAACACCCCTGAACACTGAAGCTTTCTTT

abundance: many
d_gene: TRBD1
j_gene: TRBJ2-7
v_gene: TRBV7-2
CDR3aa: CASSFPGTGYEQYF
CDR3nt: TGTGCCAGCAGCTTCCCCGGGACAGGGTACGAGCAGTACTTC

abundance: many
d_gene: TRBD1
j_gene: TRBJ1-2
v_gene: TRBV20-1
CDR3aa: CSALDRGRGGYTF
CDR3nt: TGCAGTGCTCTGGACAGGGGCAGAGGCGGCTACACCTTC

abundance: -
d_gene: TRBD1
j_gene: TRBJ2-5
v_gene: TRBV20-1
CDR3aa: CSASRVGQNQETQYF
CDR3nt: TGCAGTGCTAGCAGGGTGGGACAGAACCAAGAGACCCAGTACTTC

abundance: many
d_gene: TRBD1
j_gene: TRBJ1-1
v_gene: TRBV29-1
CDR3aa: CSARQGANTEAFF
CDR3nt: TGCAGCGCAAGACAGGGGGCGAACACTGAAGCTTTCTTT

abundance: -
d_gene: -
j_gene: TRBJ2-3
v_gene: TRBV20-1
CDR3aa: CSAKRTDTQYF
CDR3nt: TGCAGTGCTAAAAGAACAGATACGCAGTATTTT

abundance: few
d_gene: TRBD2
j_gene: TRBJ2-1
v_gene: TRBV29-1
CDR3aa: CSVEGLSRNEQFF
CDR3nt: TGCAGCGTTGAGGGACTATCAAGAAATGAGCAGTTCTTC

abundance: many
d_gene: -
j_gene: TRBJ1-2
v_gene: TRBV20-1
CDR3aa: CSARVANYGYTF
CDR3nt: TGCAGTGCTAGGGTCGCTAACTATGGCTACACCTTC

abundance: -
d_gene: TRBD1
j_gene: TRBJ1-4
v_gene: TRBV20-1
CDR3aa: CSASRSQGAGEKLFF
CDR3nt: TGCAGTGCTAGTCGATCACAGGGGGCGGGGGAAAAACTGTTTTTT

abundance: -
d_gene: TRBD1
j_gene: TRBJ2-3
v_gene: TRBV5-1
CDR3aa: CASSLDGQGTDTQYF
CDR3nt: TGCGCCAGCAGCTTGGATGGACAGGGAACAGATACGCAGTATTTT

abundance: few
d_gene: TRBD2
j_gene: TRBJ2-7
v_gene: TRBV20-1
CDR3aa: CSARDSGLVSYEQYF
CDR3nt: TGCAGTGCTAGAGATTCGGGACTAGTATCCTACGAGCAGTACTTC

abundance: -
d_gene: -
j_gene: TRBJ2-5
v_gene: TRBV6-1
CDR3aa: CASTDPWSGETQYF
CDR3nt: TGTGCCAGCACCGACCCTTGGTCCGGGGAGACCCAGTACTTC

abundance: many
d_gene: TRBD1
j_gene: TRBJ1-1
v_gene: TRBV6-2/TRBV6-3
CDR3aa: CASRTPGTGGANTEAFF
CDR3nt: TGTGCCAGCAGGACCCCCGGGACAGGGGGGGCGAACACTGAAGCTTTCTTT

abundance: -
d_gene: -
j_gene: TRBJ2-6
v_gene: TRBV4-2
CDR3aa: CASSPRQSGANVLTF
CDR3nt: TGTGCCAGCAGCCCCCGACAGTCTGGGGCCAACGTCCTGACTTTC